This T cell receptor (beta chain) was identified during a study of blood T cell repertoires in COVID-19. Study in general: The United States, Italy and Spain supplied acute and convalescent COVID-19 samples.

Per the study methods: Nucleated cell number was recorded as an estimate derived from reference gene primer amplification. Sequenced by immunoSEQ multiplex PCR; TCRdb stores in-frame clones only, minus some. V and J calls and clone size are given by that table; D and trimming were obtained from the DNA. The table lists about 480,000 clones, roughly 90% of them singletons. Participant-reported clinical history was the basis for cohort assignment. The clonotype was recovered from a woman in her thirties or forties who had recovered from COVID-19. Material for sequencing was PBMCs or T cells enriched from blood (not recorded which).

CDR3 residues: CASSLGGTGYTDTEAFF. In DNA, the CDR3 is TGCGCCAGCAGCTTGGGAGGGACAGGGTATACGGATACTGAAGCTTTCTTT. The rearrangement links TRBV5-1 to TRBJ1-1; 9 bases line up with TRBD1. The trim removed 0 bases at V and 5 bases at J, leaving 11 bases unmatched. Germline CDR1 SGHRS, CDR2 YFSETQ. There are 17 residues in the CDR3. Full variable domain (rest looked up from reference TRBV5-1 and TRBJ1-1): KAGVTQTPRYLIKTRGQQVTLSCSPISGHRSVSWYQQTPGQGLQFLFEYFSETQRNKGNFPGRFSGRQFSNSRSEMNVSTLELGDSALYLCASSLGGTGYTDTEAFFGQGTRLTVV.